In this sample, the clone carrying this T cell receptor (beta chain) turned up many times. Its antigen remains unidentified. This record belongs to a study of CD8 T cells in ankylosing spondylitis. Study-wide points: Some motif variants were previously reported in reactive arthritis synovial fluid and blood.

TCRdb re-analysed the 5' RACE reads in MiXCR, keeping a single row per CDR3 protein. The sample shows 150,000 to 200,000 distinct CDR3 sequences, about 20% of them seen only once. Trimming took 1 base from V and 14 from J; bases not matched to a gene: 8. The CDR3 extends over 14 amino acids. CDR1 and CDR2 from the germline V gene are SGHDN and FVKESK. The material sequenced was blood, either unsorted or a sorted T cell fraction (not recorded which). The chain uses TRBV14 and TRBJ2-1; TRBD2 agrees at 10 bases. The TCR originated in a male donor between 10 and 30 years old with ankylosing spondylitis or in good health (not recorded which). DNA of the CDR3: TGTGCCAGCAGCCAAGCCCTAGCGGGGGTGGGGAAGTTCTTC. Its protein is CASSQALAGVGKFF. Combining the CDR3 with reference TRBV14 and TRBJ2-1 gives the whole variable domain EAGVTQFPSHSVIEKGQTVTLRCDPISGHDNLYWYRRVMGKEIKFLLHFVKESKQDESGMPNNRFLAERTGGTYSTLKVQPAELEDSGVYFCASSQALAGVGKFFGPGTRLTVL.